This TCR beta chain was sequenced for a study of blood T cell repertoires in COVID-19. Turning to the study itself: Sites in the United States, Italy and Spain provided acute and convalescent COVID-19 samples.

This clone is deemed medium-sized (0.01 to 0.1%). This CDR3 contains 14 residues. The germline gives CDR1 SGHAT, CDR2 FQNNGV. V trimming: 1 base; J trimming: 4 bases; junction bases outside the gene matches: 4. How the authors handled the data: Nucleated cell number was recorded as an estimate derived from reference gene primer amplification. TCRdb's table, derived via immunoSEQ multiplex PCR, lists solely in-frame clones and lacks some. The DNA was the basis for D and trimming; V, J and clone size are from that table. This table holds roughly 61,000 clones, 85% found once. The rearrangement uses TRBV11-2 and TRBJ2-7; TRBD1 matches 7 bases. This clonotype was obtained from a middle-aged man with active COVID-19. Sequencing used peripheral blood. Here the CDR3 DNA reads TGTGCCAGCAGCTTAGTAGGGGGCGCGTACGAGCAGTACTTC. It codes for CASSLVGGAYEQYF.